This is a list of T cell receptor beta chains from one sample in a study of T cells in Graves' hyperthyroidism and ophthalmopathy. A single record per CDR3 protein comes from TCRdb applying MiXCR to the multiplex PCR reads. The sample consists of about 55,000 distinct CDR3 sequences, approximately 53% of them appearing once. The sequenced sample was blood. These receptor sequences come from a woman between 55 and 75 years old with Graves' ophthalmopathy. CDR3s include the opening cysteine and the closing phenylalanine or tryptophan. D genes are given only for firm matches. Clone size is stated in some rows and not others, as once, few, many or a class when expanded.

CDR3nt: TGTGCCAGCAGCCAACTTACGGGGGGCATCGGGGAGCTGTTTTTT
CDR3aa: CASSQLTGGIGELFF
v_gene: TRBV2
d_gene: NA
abundance: NA
len: 15
j_gene: TRBJ2-2

CDR3nt: TGTGCCAGCAGCCAAGATAGCGGACTAGCGGATTCCCCCCAGTACTTC
CDR3aa: CASSQDSGLADSPQYF
v_gene: TRBV3-1
d_gene: TRBD2
abundance: few
len: 16
j_gene: TRBJ2-5

CDR3nt: TGCAGTGCTAGACAGGGGGCTGGTGGGGCCAACGTCCTGACTTTC
CDR3aa: CSARQGAGGANVLTF
v_gene: TRBV20-1
d_gene: TRBD1
abundance: NA
len: 15
j_gene: TRBJ2-6

CDR3nt: TGCAGCGTCGGGACAGGGCAACGGGGAGAGCAGTACTTC
CDR3aa: CSVGTGQRGEQYF
v_gene: TRBV29-1
d_gene: TRBD1
abundance: once
len: 13
j_gene: TRBJ2-7

CDR3nt: TGCGCCAGCAGCCAAGATACGGGAGGGCTTGGCTACACCTTC
CDR3aa: CASSQDTGGLGYTF
v_gene: TRBV7-3
d_gene: NA
abundance: NA
len: 14
j_gene: TRBJ1-2

CDR3nt: TGTGCCAGCATCCCAAGGGGTGAGGCTGGGGCCAACGTCCTGACTTTC
CDR3aa: CASIPRGEAGANVLTF
v_gene: TRBV7-9
d_gene: NA
abundance: many
len: 16
j_gene: TRBJ2-6

CDR3nt: TGTGCCAGCAGACAGGGATACAATGAGCAGTTCTTC
CDR3aa: CASRQGYNEQFF
v_gene: TRBV10-3
d_gene: TRBD1
abundance: NA
len: 12
j_gene: TRBJ2-1

CDR3nt: TGCAGTGCCTCACCTATACCAGGGGAGAATCAGCCCCAGCATTTT
CDR3aa: CSASPIPGENQPQHF
v_gene: TRBV20-1
d_gene: NA
abundance: few
len: 15
j_gene: TRBJ1-5

CDR3nt: TGTGCCATCAAGGGACTAGCGGGTTCCAATGAGCAGTTCTTC
CDR3aa: CAIKGLAGSNEQFF
v_gene: TRBV10-3
d_gene: TRBD2
abundance: NA
len: 14
j_gene: TRBJ2-1

CDR3nt: TGTGCCACCAGTGATTTCGGGGGGGCAGATACGCAGTATTTT
CDR3aa: CATSDFGGADTQYF
v_gene: TRBV24-1
d_gene: TRBD2
abundance: NA
len: 14
j_gene: TRBJ2-3

CDR3nt: TGTGCCAGCAGTGTGGGAGGAATTGAAGAGACCCAGTACTTC
CDR3aa: CASSVGGIEETQYF
v_gene: TRBV25-1
d_gene: NA
abundance: NA
len: 14
j_gene: TRBJ2-5

CDR3nt: TGTGCCAGCAGTTACTCCGGAGGGAGGGGGGAGCAGTACTTC
CDR3aa: CASSYSGGRGEQYF
v_gene: TRBV6-5
d_gene: NA
abundance: NA
len: 14
j_gene: TRBJ2-7

CDR3nt: TGTGCCAGCAGTTTAGACGGGAGCGAGAATGAGCAGTTCTTC
CDR3aa: CASSLDGSENEQFF
v_gene: TRBV12-3/TRBV12-4
d_gene: NA
abundance: NA
len: 14
j_gene: TRBJ2-1

CDR3nt: TGTGCCAGCAGTGCTAGCGGTAAATATCCCGTTCGGCACACTGAAGCTTTCTTT
CDR3aa: CASSASGKYPVRHTEAFF
v_gene: TRBV25-1
d_gene: NA
abundance: NA
len: 18
j_gene: TRBJ1-1

CDR3nt: TGTGCCAGCAGCTATGGACAGTACGAGCAGTACTTC
CDR3aa: CASSYGQYEQYF
v_gene: TRBV7-9
d_gene: NA
abundance: many
len: 12
j_gene: TRBJ2-7

CDR3nt: TGCAGTGCTAGGGGACAGGGGGACGCTGAAGCTTTCTTT
CDR3aa: CSARGQGDAEAFF
v_gene: TRBV20-1
d_gene: TRBD1
abundance: NA
len: 13
j_gene: TRBJ1-1

CDR3nt: TGTGCCAGCAGCTTAGGACTAGCGGGAAGCTCCTACAATGAGCAGTTCTTC
CDR3aa: CASSLGLAGSSYNEQFF
v_gene: TRBV5-6
d_gene: TRBD2
abundance: NA
len: 17
j_gene: TRBJ2-1

CDR3nt: TGTGCCAGCAGTCAAGGACCTAGCGGGGACTACGAGCAGTACTTC
CDR3aa: CASSQGPSGDYEQYF
v_gene: TRBV2
d_gene: TRBD2
abundance: NA
len: 15
j_gene: TRBJ2-7

CDR3nt: TGCAGTGCTAGGGGAGCTAGCGGGAGAAGGACAGATACGCAGTATTTT
CDR3aa: CSARGASGRRTDTQYF
v_gene: TRBV20-1
d_gene: TRBD2
abundance: NA
len: 16
j_gene: TRBJ2-3

CDR3nt: TGTGCCACCAGCAGTGCCCGGGAAACCTCTGGGGCCAACGTCCTGACTTTC
CDR3aa: CATSSARETSGANVLTF
v_gene: TRBV15
d_gene: NA
abundance: NA
len: 17
j_gene: TRBJ2-6

CDR3nt: TGCAGCGTTGCGGGACAGAAGACCTATGGCTACACCTTC
CDR3aa: CSVAGQKTYGYTF
v_gene: TRBV29-1
d_gene: TRBD1
abundance: NA
len: 13
j_gene: TRBJ1-2

CDR3nt: TGTGCTTCACAGGGGGCGAGCAATTCACCCCTCCACTTT
CDR3aa: CASQGASNSPLHF
v_gene: TRBV10-3
d_gene: TRBD1
abundance: once
len: 13
j_gene: TRBJ1-6

CDR3nt: TGTGCCACCAGTGATCCTCCCAACGATGAGCAGTTCTTC
CDR3aa: CATSDPPNDEQFF
v_gene: TRBV24-1
d_gene: NA
abundance: medium-sized
len: 13
j_gene: TRBJ2-1

CDR3nt: TGTGCCATCAGTGAGCCGGGACAGGGGGGATATAACTATGGCTACACCTTC
CDR3aa: CAISEPGQGGYNYGYTF
v_gene: TRBV10-3
d_gene: TRBD1
abundance: NA
len: 17
j_gene: TRBJ1-2

CDR3nt: TGTGCCAGCTCACCAATTTCTCTGACTAGGCCGGCGAATGAGCAGTTCTTC
CDR3aa: CASSPISLTRPANEQFF
v_gene: TRBV18
d_gene: NA
abundance: NA
len: 17
j_gene: TRBJ2-1

CDR3nt: TGTGCCGGTTGTTCGAACACCATATATTTT
CDR3aa: CAGCSNTIYF
v_gene: TRBV12-3/TRBV12-4
d_gene: NA
abundance: NA
len: 10
j_gene: TRBJ1-3

CDR3nt: TGTGCCAGTAGCGACACCAGGGCTGGACAGCCCCAGTACTTC
CDR3aa: CASSDTRAGQPQYF
v_gene: TRBV19
d_gene: NA
abundance: NA
len: 14
j_gene: TRBJ2-5

CDR3nt: TGTGCCAGCAGCGTGGGTGCGAACAATGAGCAGTTCTTC
CDR3aa: CASSVGANNEQFF
v_gene: TRBV9
d_gene: NA
abundance: many
len: 13
j_gene: TRBJ2-1

CDR3nt: TGTGCCAGCAGTGAACAGGGGACCGGTCAGCCCCAGCATTTT
CDR3aa: CASSEQGTGQPQHF
v_gene: TRBV6-1
d_gene: NA
abundance: many
len: 14
j_gene: TRBJ1-5

CDR3nt: TGTGCCAGCAGCGTAGTGGGGTACTCCTACAATGAGCAGTTCTTC
CDR3aa: CASSVVGYSYNEQFF
v_gene: TRBV9
d_gene: NA
abundance: many
len: 15
j_gene: TRBJ2-1

CDR3nt: TGTGCCATAAAACCCTCCGGGACAGGGGGCTACGAGCAGTACTTC
CDR3aa: CAIKPSGTGGYEQYF
v_gene: TRBV10-3
d_gene: TRBD1
abundance: NA
len: 15
j_gene: TRBJ2-7

CDR3nt: TGTGCCAGCAGCCGCCTTAGGGCGGGGGAATTCACAGATACGCAGTATTTT
CDR3aa: CASSRLRAGEFTDTQYF
v_gene: TRBV12-3/TRBV12-4
d_gene: TRBD2
abundance: many
len: 17
j_gene: TRBJ2-3

CDR3nt: TGTGCCAGCGAGAAATGGGAAGGGTTCACTGAAGCTTTCTTT
CDR3aa: CASEKWEGFTEAFF
v_gene: TRBV2
d_gene: NA
abundance: NA
len: 14
j_gene: TRBJ1-1

CDR3nt: TGTGCCAGCAGTGGACTAGCCCAAGGGGATACGCAGTATTTT
CDR3aa: CASSGLAQGDTQYF
v_gene: TRBV2
d_gene: TRBD2
abundance: NA
len: 14
j_gene: TRBJ2-3

CDR3nt: TGTGCCAGCAGTGATGGGGCGGATAGCAATCAGCCCCAGCATTTT
CDR3aa: CASSDGADSNQPQHF
v_gene: TRBV2
d_gene: NA
abundance: NA
len: 15
j_gene: TRBJ1-5

CDR3nt: TGTGCCAGCAGTTCCGGGACAGGGAACACTGGAGCTTTCTTT
CDR3aa: CASSSGTGNTGAFF
v_gene: TRBV12-3/TRBV12-4
d_gene: TRBD1
abundance: few
len: 14
j_gene: TRBJ1-1

CDR3nt: TGTGCCAACCGACCGCGGGGGGGCAGGACAGATACCCAGTATTTT
CDR3aa: CANRPRGGRTDTQYF
v_gene: TRBV19
d_gene: TRBD2
abundance: NA
len: 15
j_gene: TRBJ2-3

CDR3nt: TGTGCCACCAGCAGGAGGGGGACTAGCGGGAGCTCTTTCTACGAGCAGTACTTC
CDR3aa: CATSRRGTSGSSFYEQYF
v_gene: TRBV15
d_gene: TRBD2
abundance: NA
len: 18
j_gene: TRBJ2-7

CDR3nt: TGTGCCAGCAGCCTGGGACAGGGGATAGATACGCAGTATTTT
CDR3aa: CASSLGQGIDTQYF
v_gene: TRBV5-6
d_gene: TRBD1
abundance: many
len: 14
j_gene: TRBJ2-3

CDR3nt: TGCAGTGCCTGGGGGAATGAAAAACTGTTTTTT
CDR3aa: CSAWGNEKLFF
v_gene: TRBV20-1
d_gene: NA
abundance: medium-sized
len: 11
j_gene: TRBJ1-4

CDR3nt: TGTGCCAGCAGCTTGCGCGGGACTAGAAGCGAGACCCAGTACTTC
CDR3aa: CASSLRGTRSETQYF
v_gene: TRBV5-8
d_gene: TRBD2
abundance: many
len: 15
j_gene: TRBJ2-5

CDR3nt: TGTGCCAGCAGCTTAAGGGCGGATAATTCACCCCTCCACTTT
CDR3aa: CASSLRADNSPLHF
v_gene: TRBV7-3
d_gene: NA
abundance: NA
len: 14
j_gene: TRBJ1-6

CDR3nt: TGTGCCAGCAGCTTAGGATGGGGGCAGTTCTTC
CDR3aa: CASSLGWGQFF
v_gene: TRBV7-9
d_gene: NA
abundance: NA
len: 11
j_gene: TRBJ2-1

CDR3nt: TGTGCCAGCAGGCCAAGCGGCGGTTCCTACGAGCAGTACTTC
CDR3aa: CASRPSGGSYEQYF
v_gene: TRBV7-2
d_gene: NA
abundance: many
len: 14
j_gene: TRBJ2-7

CDR3nt: TGTGCCAGCTCTCGCTACAGGGAAGAGACCCAGTACTTC
CDR3aa: CASSRYREETQYF
v_gene: TRBV18
d_gene: NA
abundance: many
len: 13
j_gene: TRBJ2-5

CDR3nt: TGTGCCAGCAGTCGAAGCGGGAGGGCCTACGAGCAGTACTTC
CDR3aa: CASSRSGRAYEQYF
v_gene: TRBV2
d_gene: TRBD2
abundance: many
len: 14
j_gene: TRBJ2-7

CDR3nt: TGCGCCAGCAGCTCGATCGGCAATGAGCAGTTCTTC
CDR3aa: CASSSIGNEQFF
v_gene: TRBV5-1
d_gene: NA
abundance: NA
len: 12
j_gene: TRBJ2-1

CDR3nt: TGTGCCATCAGTGAGTTTCGGCTACTCGGTTCCTACGAGCAGTACTTC
CDR3aa: CAISEFRLLGSYEQYF
v_gene: TRBV10-3
d_gene: NA
abundance: medium-sized
len: 16
j_gene: TRBJ2-7

CDR3nt: TGTGCCAGCAGTTCGCCCGGGACAGGGGTTCCAGATACGCAGTATTTT
CDR3aa: CASSSPGTGVPDTQYF
v_gene: TRBV12-3/TRBV12-4
d_gene: TRBD1
abundance: NA
len: 16
j_gene: TRBJ2-3

CDR3nt: TGTGCCAGCAGCGGGGGGAACTACGAGCAGTACTTC
CDR3aa: CASSGGNYEQYF
v_gene: TRBV2
d_gene: TRBD2
abundance: NA
len: 12
j_gene: TRBJ2-7

CDR3nt: TGCGCCAGCAGTGGTAGGGTCTTCTACTACGAGCAGTACTTC
CDR3aa: CASSGRVFYYEQYF
v_gene: TRBV5-1
d_gene: NA
abundance: NA
len: 14
j_gene: TRBJ2-7

CDR3nt: TGTGCCAGTAGAACCGGGACAGGTGCGGATACGCAGTATTTT
CDR3aa: CASRTGTGADTQYF
v_gene: TRBV19
d_gene: TRBD1
abundance: NA
len: 14
j_gene: TRBJ2-3

CDR3nt: TGTGCCAGCAGCGTCGGCACGAACACCGGGGAGCTGTTTTTT
CDR3aa: CASSVGTNTGELFF
v_gene: TRBV6-4
d_gene: NA
abundance: many
len: 14
j_gene: TRBJ2-2

CDR3nt: TGTGCCATCAGTGAGTGGCAGGGAACTAATGAAAAACTGTTTTTT
CDR3aa: CAISEWQGTNEKLFF
v_gene: TRBV10-3
d_gene: NA
abundance: medium-sized
len: 15
j_gene: TRBJ1-4

CDR3nt: TGTGCCAGCAGTGACGGGACTAGCGGGAGAAACACCGGGGAGCTGTTTTTT
CDR3aa: CASSDGTSGRNTGELFF
v_gene: TRBV6-4
d_gene: TRBD2
abundance: NA
len: 17
j_gene: TRBJ2-2

CDR3nt: TGTGCCAGCAGCTCGCTACTAGGGTCCTACGAGCAGTACTTC
CDR3aa: CASSSLLGSYEQYF
v_gene: TRBV7-9
d_gene: NA
abundance: many
len: 14
j_gene: TRBJ2-7

CDR3nt: TGCAGTGCTAGAGCCGGACTAGCGTTTGACGAGCAGTACTTC
CDR3aa: CSARAGLAFDEQYF
v_gene: TRBV20-1
d_gene: TRBD2
abundance: NA
len: 14
j_gene: TRBJ2-7

CDR3nt: TGTGCCACCAGTGATCCGACAGGGGTACTTGGATACGAGCAGTACTTC
CDR3aa: CATSDPTGVLGYEQYF
v_gene: TRBV24-1
d_gene: TRBD1
abundance: medium-sized
len: 16
j_gene: TRBJ2-7